This record looks at one TCR beta chain sequence and its context. This sample stems from a study of OX40 agonist ivuxolimab in advanced cancers. TCRdb's copy holds only in-frame clones and misses some; the assay was immunoSEQ multiplex PCR. The table lists around 41,000 clones, approximately 90% of them singletons, with around an eighth in the top ten. The starting material was CD4+ or CD8+ T cells sorted from blood, obtained in a trial of the OX40 agonist ivuxolimab. The TCR comes from an adult with an advanced solid tumor such as melanoma, head and neck, liver or kidney cancer.

This chain's CDR3 is CASSLEDIGRNEQFF. The CDR3 DNA reads TGTGCCAGCAGCTTAGAGGATATAGGCCGCAATGAGCAGTTCTTC. The rearrangement uses TRBV7-9 and TRBJ2-1, with D unresolved. This CDR3 region has 15 residues. CDR1 and CDR2 from the germline V gene are SEHNR and FQNEAQ (reference sequence). V lost 1 base and J 6 bases, leaving 13 bases between the germline ends.